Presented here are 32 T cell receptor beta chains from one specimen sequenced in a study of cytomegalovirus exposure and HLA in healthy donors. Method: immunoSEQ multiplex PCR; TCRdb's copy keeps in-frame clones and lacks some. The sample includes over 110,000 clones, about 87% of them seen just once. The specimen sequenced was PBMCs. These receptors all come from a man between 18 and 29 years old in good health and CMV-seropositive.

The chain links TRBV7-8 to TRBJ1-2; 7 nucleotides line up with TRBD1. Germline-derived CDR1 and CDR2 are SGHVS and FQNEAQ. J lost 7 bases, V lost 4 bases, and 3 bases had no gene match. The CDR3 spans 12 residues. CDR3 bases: TGTGCCAGCAGCTATACAGGGGTTGGCTACACCTTC. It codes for CASSYTGVGYTF.

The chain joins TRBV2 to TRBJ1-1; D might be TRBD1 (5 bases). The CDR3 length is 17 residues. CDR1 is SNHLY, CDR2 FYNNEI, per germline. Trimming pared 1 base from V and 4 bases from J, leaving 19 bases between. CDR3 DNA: TGTGCCAGCAGTGAAGTTGGGTGGGGCAGATCCACCACTGAAGCTTTCTTT. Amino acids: CASSEVGWGRSTTEAFF.

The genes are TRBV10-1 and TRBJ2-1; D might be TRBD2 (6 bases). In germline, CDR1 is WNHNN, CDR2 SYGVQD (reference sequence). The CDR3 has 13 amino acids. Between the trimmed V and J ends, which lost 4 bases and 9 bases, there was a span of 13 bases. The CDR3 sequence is CASSGTSSGEQFF. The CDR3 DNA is TGCGCCAGCAGTGGTACTAGCTCCGGTGAGCAGTTCTTC.

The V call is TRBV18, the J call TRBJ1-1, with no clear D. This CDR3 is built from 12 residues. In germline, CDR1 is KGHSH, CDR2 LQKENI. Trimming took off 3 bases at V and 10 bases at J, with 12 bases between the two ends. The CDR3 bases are TGTGCCAGCTCACCGGACGGAGGAGCAGCTTTCTTT. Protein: CASSPDGGAAFF.

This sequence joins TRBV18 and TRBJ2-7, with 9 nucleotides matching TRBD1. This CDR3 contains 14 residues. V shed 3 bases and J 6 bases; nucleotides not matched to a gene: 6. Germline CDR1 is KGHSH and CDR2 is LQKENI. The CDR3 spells CASSPGTGPLEQYF. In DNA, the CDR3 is TGTGCCAGCTCACCCGGGACAGGGCCCCTCGAGCAGTACTTC.

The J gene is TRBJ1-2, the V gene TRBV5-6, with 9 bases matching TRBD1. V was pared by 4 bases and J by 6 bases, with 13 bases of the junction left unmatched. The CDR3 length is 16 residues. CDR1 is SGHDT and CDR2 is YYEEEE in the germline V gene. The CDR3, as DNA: TGTGCCAGCAGCCCGGGACAGGGTCCCCTCCTGGATGGCTACACCTTC. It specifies CASSPGQGPLLDGYTF.

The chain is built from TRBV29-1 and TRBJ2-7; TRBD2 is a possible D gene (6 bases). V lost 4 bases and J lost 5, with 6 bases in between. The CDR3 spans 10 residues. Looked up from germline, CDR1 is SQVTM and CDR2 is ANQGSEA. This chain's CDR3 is CSVGEDEQYF. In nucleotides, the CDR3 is TGCAGCGTTGGGGAGGACGAGCAGTACTTC.

The CDR3 sequence: CASSLRGNYEQYF. The CDR3 region has the DNA TGTGCCAGCAGCTTAAGAGGGAACTACGAGCAGTACTTC. The chain couples TRBV7-8 to TRBJ2-7; maybe TRBD2 (5 bases). Per the germline V gene, CDR1 is SGHVS and CDR2 is FQNEAQ. Trimming stripped 2 bases from V and 3 bases from J, with 8 bases between. This CDR3 contains 13 residues.

DNA of the CDR3: TGCGCCAGCAGCTTGGGGGCCATAACCGCGGATACGCAGTATTTT. The encoded protein is CASSLGAITADTQYF. V and J are TRBV5-1 and TRBJ2-3, with D uncertain. V was pared by 0 bases and J by 6 bases, with 14 bases between. Germline values: CDR1 SGHRS, CDR2 YFSETQ. The CDR3 covers 15 residues.

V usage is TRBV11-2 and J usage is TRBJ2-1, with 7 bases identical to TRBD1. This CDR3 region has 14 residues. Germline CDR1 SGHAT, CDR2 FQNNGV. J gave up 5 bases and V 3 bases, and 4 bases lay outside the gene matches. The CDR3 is CASSFGQENNEQFF. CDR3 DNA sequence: TGTGCCAGCAGCTTTGGACAGGAGAACAATGAGCAGTTCTTC.

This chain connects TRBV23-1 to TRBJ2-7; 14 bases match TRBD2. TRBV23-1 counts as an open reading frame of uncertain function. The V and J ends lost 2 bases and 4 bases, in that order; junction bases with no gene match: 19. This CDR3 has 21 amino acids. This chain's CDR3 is CASSQRKGTSGGQSSLYEQYF. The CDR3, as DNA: TGCGCCAGCAGTCAACGGAAAGGGACTAGCGGGGGCCAATCCTCTTTGTACGAGCAGTACTTC.

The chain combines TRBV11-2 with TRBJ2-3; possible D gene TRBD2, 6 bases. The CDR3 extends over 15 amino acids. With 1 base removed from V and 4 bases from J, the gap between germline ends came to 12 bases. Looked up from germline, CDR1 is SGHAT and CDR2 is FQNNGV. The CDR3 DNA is TGTGCCAGCAGCTTAGCGGGACTCCGTCCAGATACGCAGTATTTT. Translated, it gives CASSLAGLRPDTQYF.

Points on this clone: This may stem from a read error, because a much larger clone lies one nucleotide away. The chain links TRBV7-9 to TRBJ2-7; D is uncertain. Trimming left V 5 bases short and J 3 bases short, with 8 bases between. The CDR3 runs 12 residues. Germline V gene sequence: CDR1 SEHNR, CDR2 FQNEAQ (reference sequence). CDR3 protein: CASSPRVYEQYF. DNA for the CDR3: TGTGCCAGCAGCCCCCGGGTCTACGAGCAGTACTTC.

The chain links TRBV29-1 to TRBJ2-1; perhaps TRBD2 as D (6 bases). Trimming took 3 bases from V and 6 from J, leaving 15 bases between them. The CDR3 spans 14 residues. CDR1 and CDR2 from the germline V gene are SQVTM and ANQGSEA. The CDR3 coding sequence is TGCAGCGTTGATGCGGGGACTTTAATCAATGAGCAGTTCTTC. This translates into CSVDAGTLINEQFF.

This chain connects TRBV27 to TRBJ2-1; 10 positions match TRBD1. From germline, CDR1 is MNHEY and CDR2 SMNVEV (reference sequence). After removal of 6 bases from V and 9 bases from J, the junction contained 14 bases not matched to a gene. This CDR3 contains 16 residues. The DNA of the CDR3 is TGTGCCAGCAGCACAAGTCCCGGGACAGGGGTGGGTGAGCAGTTCTTC. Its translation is CASSTSPGTGVGEQFF.

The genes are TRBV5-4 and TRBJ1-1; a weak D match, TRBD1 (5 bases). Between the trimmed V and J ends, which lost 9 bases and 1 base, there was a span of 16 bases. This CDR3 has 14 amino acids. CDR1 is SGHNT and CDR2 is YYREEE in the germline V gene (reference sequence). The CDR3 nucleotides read TGTGCCACCTTGACAGACCCTACGAACACTGAAGCTTTCTTT. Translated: CATLTDPTNTEAFF.

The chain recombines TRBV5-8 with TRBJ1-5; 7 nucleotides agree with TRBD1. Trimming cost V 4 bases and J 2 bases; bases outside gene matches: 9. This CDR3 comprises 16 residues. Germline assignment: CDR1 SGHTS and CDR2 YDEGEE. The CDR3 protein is CASSEFRGGGNQPQHF. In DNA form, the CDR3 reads TGTGCCAGCAGCGAGTTTCGAGGGGGCGGCAATCAGCCCCAGCATTTT.

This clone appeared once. In DNA form, the CDR3 reads TGTGCCAGCAGCGCAGCCGGGGGACTAGTGCTCACCGGGGAGCTGTTTTTT. The encoded protein is CASSAAGGLVLTGELFF. The chain recombines TRBV11-2 with TRBJ2-2; 8 bases are shared with TRBD2. V lost 5 bases and J lost 4; bases outside the gene matches: 12. In germline, CDR1 is SGHAT, CDR2 FQNNGV. The length of the CDR3 is 17 residues.

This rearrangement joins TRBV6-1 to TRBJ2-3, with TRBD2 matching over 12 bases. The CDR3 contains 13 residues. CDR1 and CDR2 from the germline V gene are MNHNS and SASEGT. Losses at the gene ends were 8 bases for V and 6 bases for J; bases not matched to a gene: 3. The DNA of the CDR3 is TGTGCCAGCCGGACTAGCGGGGTCGATACGCAGTATTTT. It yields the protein CASRTSGVDTQYF.

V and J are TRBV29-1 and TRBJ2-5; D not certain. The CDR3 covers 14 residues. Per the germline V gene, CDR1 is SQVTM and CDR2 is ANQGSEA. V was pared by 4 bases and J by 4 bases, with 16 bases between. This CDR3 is CSVGGSSGSETQYF. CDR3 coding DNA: TGCAGCGTTGGAGGCTCCTCCGGGTCAGAGACCCAGTACTTC.

The CDR3, as DNA: TGTGCCAGTAGAGTCGGGAGGGAAGCTGGAGAGACCCAGTACTTC. Its protein product is CASRVGREAGETQYF. The rearrangement uses TRBV19 and TRBJ2-5; TRBD2 matches at 8 bases. The CDR3 is made up of 15 amino acids. Germline V CDR1 and CDR2: LNHDA, SQIVND (reference sequence). V lost 6 bases, J lost 4 bases, and 10 bases stayed unmatched.

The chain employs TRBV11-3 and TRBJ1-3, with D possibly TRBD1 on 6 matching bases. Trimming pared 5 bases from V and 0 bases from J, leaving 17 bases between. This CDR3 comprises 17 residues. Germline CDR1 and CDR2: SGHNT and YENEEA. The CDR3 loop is CASSIGGTPRSGNTIYF. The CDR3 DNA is TGTGCCAGCAGCATAGGTGGGACACCTCGCTCTGGAAACACCATATATTTT. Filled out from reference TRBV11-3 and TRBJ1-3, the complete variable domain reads EAGVVQSPRYKIIEKKQPVAFWCNPISGHNTLYWYLQNLGQGPELLIRYENEEAVDDSQLPKDRFSAERLKGVDSTLKIQPAELGDSAVYLCASSIGGTPRSGNTIYFGEGSWLTVV.

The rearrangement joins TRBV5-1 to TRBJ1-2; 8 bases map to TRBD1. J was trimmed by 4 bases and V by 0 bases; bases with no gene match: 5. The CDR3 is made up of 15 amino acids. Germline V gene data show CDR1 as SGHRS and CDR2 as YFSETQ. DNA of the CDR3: TGCGCCAGCAGCTTGGATGCAGGGGGCCGCTATGGCTACACCTTC. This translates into CASSLDAGGRYGYTF.

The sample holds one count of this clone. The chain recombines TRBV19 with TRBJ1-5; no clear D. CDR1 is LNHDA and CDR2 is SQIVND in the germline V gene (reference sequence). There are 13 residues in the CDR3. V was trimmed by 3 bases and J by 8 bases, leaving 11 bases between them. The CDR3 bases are TGTGCCAGTAGTATTAATGGGCGGGAGCCCCAGCATTTT. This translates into CASSINGREPQHF.

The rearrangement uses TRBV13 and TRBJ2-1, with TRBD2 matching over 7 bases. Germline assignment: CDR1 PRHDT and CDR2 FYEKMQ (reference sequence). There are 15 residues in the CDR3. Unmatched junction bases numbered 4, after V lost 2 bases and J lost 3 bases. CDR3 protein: CASSLWREYYNEQFF. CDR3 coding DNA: TGTGCCAGCAGCTTATGGCGGGAGTACTACAATGAGCAGTTCTTC. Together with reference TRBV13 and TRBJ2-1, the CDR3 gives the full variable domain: AAGVIQSPRHLIKEKRETATLKCYPIPRHDTVYWYQQGPGQDPQFLISFYEKMQSDKGSIPDRFSAQQFSDYHSELNMSSLELGDSALYFCASSLWREYYNEQFFGPGTRLTVL.

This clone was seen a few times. Here the CDR3 DNA reads TGTGCCAGCAGGACAGGGGGCGAATACATTCAGTACTTC. It yields the protein CASRTGGEYIQYF. The chain combines TRBV27 with TRBJ2-4, with TRBD1 identical over 10 bases. Per the germline V gene, CDR1 is MNHEY and CDR2 is SMNVEV (reference sequence). V gave up 6 bases and J gave up 8 bases; unmatched junction bases: 4. CDR3 size: 13 residues.

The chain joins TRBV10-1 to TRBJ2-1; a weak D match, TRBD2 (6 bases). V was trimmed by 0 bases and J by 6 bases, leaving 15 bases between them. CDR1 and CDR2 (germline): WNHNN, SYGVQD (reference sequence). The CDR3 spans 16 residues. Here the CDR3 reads CASSESTGSSRNEQFF. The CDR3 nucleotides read TGCGCCAGCAGTGAGTCGACCGGGAGTTCGCGCAATGAGCAGTTCTTC.

CDR3 protein: CASRLTGGPNEQFF. The CDR3 DNA reads as TGTGCCAGCAGGTTAACGGGAGGGCCTAATGAGCAGTTCTTC. This chain links TRBV14 with TRBJ2-1; TRBD2 matches at 8 bases. V was pared by 6 bases and J by 7 bases, with 8 bases of the junction left unmatched. The germline V gene encodes CDR1 SGHDN and CDR2 FVKESK. The CDR3 is made up of 14 amino acids.

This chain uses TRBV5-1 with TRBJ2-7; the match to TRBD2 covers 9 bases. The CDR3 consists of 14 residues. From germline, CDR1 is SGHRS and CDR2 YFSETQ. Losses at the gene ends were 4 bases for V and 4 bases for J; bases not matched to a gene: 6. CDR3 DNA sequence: TGCGCCAGCAGCACTATAGCGGGAGCGTACGAGCAGTACTTC. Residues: CASSTIAGAYEQYF.

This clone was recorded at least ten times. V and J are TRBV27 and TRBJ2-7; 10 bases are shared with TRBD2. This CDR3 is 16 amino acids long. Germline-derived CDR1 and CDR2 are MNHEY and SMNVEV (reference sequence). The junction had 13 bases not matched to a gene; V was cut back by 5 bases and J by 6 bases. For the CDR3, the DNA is TGTGCCAGCAGTACCTCTCATAGCGGGAGGACGGGCGAGCAGTACTTC. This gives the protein CASSTSHSGRTGEQYF.

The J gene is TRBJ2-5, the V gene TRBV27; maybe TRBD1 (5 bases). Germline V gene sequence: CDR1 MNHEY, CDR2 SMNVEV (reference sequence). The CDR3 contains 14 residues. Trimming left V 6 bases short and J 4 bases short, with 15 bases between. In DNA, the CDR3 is TGTGCCAGCAGCCCCCATAGAAGGGGAGAGACCCAGTACTTC. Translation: CASSPHRRGETQYF.

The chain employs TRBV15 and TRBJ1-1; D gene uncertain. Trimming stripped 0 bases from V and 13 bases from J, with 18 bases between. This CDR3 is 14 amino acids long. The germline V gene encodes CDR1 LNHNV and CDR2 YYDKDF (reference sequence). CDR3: CATSRDILRGDRFF. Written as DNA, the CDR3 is TGTGCCACCAGCAGAGATATTCTCCGGGGTGACCGTTTCTTT.